The rows below give T cell receptor beta chains drawn from one sample of a study of OX40 agonist ivuxolimab in advanced cancers. Data came from immunoSEQ multiplex PCR; TCRdb stores just in-frame clones and leaves some out. The repertoire holds 55,000 to 80,000 clones, with roughly 90% as singletons. The sample in question was CD4+ or CD8+ T cells sorted from blood, obtained in a trial of the OX40 agonist ivuxolimab. These receptors were collected from an adult with an advanced solid tumor such as melanoma, head and neck, liver or kidney cancer. Both conserved end residues are part of each CDR3. D genes are given only for firm matches. Some rows have no size entry. The others give once, few or many, or a class for an expanded clone.

TRBV2	.	15	.	TRBJ1-4	TGTGCCAGCAGACAACCCGGGACAATTAATGAAAAACTGTTTTTT	CASRQPGTINEKLFF
TRBV5-1	TRBD2	16	.	TRBJ2-1	TGCGCCAGCCGCAGACTAGCGGGGGGCCCCCACAATGAGCAGTTCTTC	CASRRLAGGPHNEQFF
TRBV9	.	14	.	TRBJ1-1	TGTGCCAGCAGCGTATTGGACGGGGCCACTGAAGCTTTCTTT	CASSVLDGATEAFF
TRBV10-1	.	18	.	TRBJ2-2	TGCGCCAGCAGTGAGTCGCCCGGACGGGGGCGGGACACCGGGGAGCTGTTTTTT	CASSESPGRGRDTGELFF
TRBV10-3	.	12	.	TRBJ1-2	TGTGCCATCAGCGCCGCCGGGGATGGCTACACCTTC	CAISAAGDGYTF
TRBV6-5	.	14	.	TRBJ2-1	TGTGCCAGCAGTTACGATGGCGTCCTAGGGGAGCAGTTCTTC	CASSYDGVLGEQFF
TRBV6-5	TRBD1	13	.	TRBJ2-7	TGTGCCAGGGAATGGACAGGGACCTACGAGCAGTACTTC	CAREWTGTYEQYF
TRBV2	TRBD1	13	.	TRBJ2-7	TGTGCCAGCAGTAAGACAGGGAGCAACGAGCAGTACTTC	CASSKTGSNEQYF
TRBV5-8	.	15	.	TRBJ1-5	TGTGCCAGCAGTGGGGGGGCGGGTACCAATCAGCCCCAGCATTTT	CASSGGAGTNQPQHF
TRBV6-1	TRBD1	13	.	TRBJ2-7	TGTGCCAGCAGAACCGGACAGGGCTACGAGCAGTACTTC	CASRTGQGYEQYF
TRBV30	.	15	.	TRBJ2-1	TGTGCCTGGAGTGGGGGCGGCCCGAAGGACAATGAGCAGTTCTTC	CAWSGGGPKDNEQFF
TRBV18	.	14	once	TRBJ1-1	TGTGCCAGCTCACCCGCTGCAGCCAACACTGAAGCTTTCTTT	CASSPAAANTEAFF
TRBV7-2	.	16	once	TRBJ2-1	TGTGCCAGCAGCTTAGCCGTATCTAGCTCCTACAATGAGCAGTTCTTC	CASSLAVSSSYNEQFF
TRBV7-2	TRBD2	15	once	TRBJ2-7	TGTGCCAGCAGCTCGGCTAGCGGGGGGTCCTACGAGCAGTACTTC	CASSSASGGSYEQYF
TRBV7-8	TRBD2	14	.	TRBJ2-1	TGTGCCAGCAGCCGACGGGACTACCACAATGAGCAGTTCTTC	CASSRRDYHNEQFF
TRBV6-5	TRBD2	16	.	TRBJ2-5	TGTGCCAGCAGTTACTGGCGGGGGGGAATCCAAGAGACCCAGTACTTC	CASSYWRGGIQETQYF
TRBV2	TRBD1	16	once	TRBJ2-7	TGTGCCAGCAGTGAACGTGGTGGGGGGACAGGGGGCGAGCAGTACTTC	CASSERGGGTGGEQYF
TRBV10-3	.	14	.	TRBJ2-3	TGTGCCATCAGTGAGGTAGCGGGCACAGATACGCAGTATTTT	CAISEVAGTDTQYF
TRBV6-4	TRBD2	17	once	TRBJ2-7	TGTGCCAGCAGTGACTCCCTACTAGAGCGGGGTCGGAGGGAGCAGTACTTC	CASSDSLLERGRREQYF
TRBV6-1	.	10	.	TRBJ1-1	TGTGCCAGCAGAGAGAGCCTACCGAGCTTT	CASRESLPSF
TRBV19	TRBD2	17	.	TRBJ2-5	TGTGCCAGTAGTAGCGGGCTAGCGGGACCCCTGGGAGAGACCCAGTACTTC	CASSSGLAGPLGETQYF
TRBV7-9	.	15	.	TRBJ1-5	TGTGCCAGCAGCTTAAGCCAGGGCCCTCTGGGGCCCCAGCATTTT	CASSLSQGPLGPQHF
TRBV4-1	TRBD1	18	.	TRBJ1-2	TGCGCCAGCAGCCAAGTGGTCTCCCTGGACAGGGCCAACTATGGCTACACCTTC	CASSQVVSLDRANYGYTF
TRBV7-9	TRBD1	16	.	TRBJ1-4	TGTGCCAGCAGCCGGGGTCAAGGGGGCGTGGGTGGAAAACTGTTTTTT	CASSRGQGGVGGKLFF
TRBV30	.	14	.	TRBJ1-1	TGTGCCTGGATAAGGTCAGCAATGAACACTGAAGCTTTCTTT	CAWIRSAMNTEAFF
TRBV10-2	.	14	once	TRBJ2-6	TGCGCCAGCTTCACGGCTTCGGGGGCCAACGTCCTGACTTTC	CASFTASGANVLTF
TRBV6-5	.	14	.	TRBJ2-7	TGTGCCAGCAGTCGTATCCGGGACACCGGCGAGCAGTACTTC	CASSRIRDTGEQYF
TRBV14	TRBD2	13	.	TRBJ2-5	TGTGCCAGCACTGCACCGGGGGGAGAGACCCAGTACTTC	CASTAPGGETQYF
TRBV27	.	13	few	TRBJ1-3	TGTGCCAGCGGACTCCTCTCTGGAAACACCATATATTTT	CASGLLSGNTIYF
TRBV10-3	.	13	.	TRBJ2-1	TGTGCCATCACTGAGGACTCCTACAATGAGCAGTTCTTC	CAITEDSYNEQFF
TRBV11-2	TRBD2	17	.	TRBJ2-1	TGTGCCAGCAGCTTATTCGGCGGGAGCCCCTCTTACAATGAGCAGTTCTTC	CASSLFGGSPSYNEQFF
TRBV6-5	.	13	.	TRBJ2-7	TGTGCCAGCAGGCCAACAGGGAGGGGCGAGCAGTACTTC	CASRPTGRGEQYF
TRBV5-1	.	14	.	TRBJ1-2	TGCGCCAGCAGCTTGGAACAGCTTAACTATGGCTACACCTTC	CASSLEQLNYGYTF
TRBV5-1	.	15	.	TRBJ1-1	TGCGCCAGCAGCTTGGACGCAGGGGCCGCCACTGAAGCTTTCTTT	CASSLDAGAATEAFF
TRBV30	.	11	.	TRBJ2-1	TGTGCCTGGGGCAACTACAATGAGCAGTTCTTC	CAWGNYNEQFF
TRBV13	TRBD2	16	.	TRBJ2-7	TGTGCCAGCAGCTTAGGCCTCGGGGGGGTAGCCTACGAGCAGTACTTC	CASSLGLGGVAYEQYF
TRBV11-2	.	15	.	TRBJ1-5	TGTGCCAGCAGCTTAGAGCAGGGGAGCAATCAGCCCCAGCATTTT	CASSLEQGSNQPQHF
TRBV5-5	.	14	.	TRBJ2-7	TGTGCCAGCAGCTTGGGTTCAGGATGGAACGAGCAGTACTTC	CASSLGSGWNEQYF
TRBV15	TRBD2	17	few	TRBJ2-5	TGTGCCACCAGCAGAGTAGAGGTAGCGGGAGAGAGGGAGACCCAGTACTTC	CATSRVEVAGERETQYF
TRBV5-1	.	14	.	TRBJ2-3	TGCGCCAGCAGCTTGTCAGCAGAAAAAGATACGCAGTATTTT	CASSLSAEKDTQYF
TRBV6-1	.	15	.	TRBJ2-5	TGTGCCAGCAGCCGTACCGGGACAACGGCCGAGACCCAGTACTTC	CASSRTGTTAETQYF
TRBV13	TRBD1	16	.	TRBJ2-1	TGTGCCAGCAGCTTAGTTGGACAGGGGAATTACAATGAGCAGTTCTTC	CASSLVGQGNYNEQFF
TRBV29-1	.	15	.	TRBJ1-2	TGCAGCGTTGAATCGTTGTGGGCGGACGGAGGTGGCTACACCTTC	CSVESLWADGGGYTF
TRBV11-2	TRBD1	17	.	TRBJ2-5	TGTGCCAGCAGCCCACCGGGACAGGGCTCGGGGAGAGAGACCCAGTACTTC	CASSPPGQGSGRETQYF
TRBV20-1	.	10	.	TRBJ1-4	TGCAGTGCTGGTAATGAAAAACTGTTTTTT	CSAGNEKLFF
TRBV9	.	17	.	TRBJ1-6	TGTGCCAGCAGCGTAACGGCCGGGGGGACGAACAATTCACCCCTCCACTTT	CASSVTAGGTNNSPLHF
TRBV9	.	13	once	TRBJ2-1	TGTGCCAGCAGCGTAGAAGGCTATTCGGAGCAGTTCTTC	CASSVEGYSEQFF
TRBV5-4	.	14	.	TRBJ1-2	TGTGCCAGCAGCTTGGATCGGGGAGGCCATGGCTACACCTTC	CASSLDRGGHGYTF
TRBV19	.	15	.	TRBJ1-5	TGTGCCAGTAGTAATAAACATCACGGCATTCAGCCCCAGCATTTT	CASSNKHHGIQPQHF
TRBV10-2	.	16	.	TRBJ2-2	TGCGCCAGCAGTGAGAGGGAGCGGACGAACACCGGGGAGCTGTTTTTT	CASSERERTNTGELFF